The present TCR beta chain was sequenced within a study of T cells in Graves' hyperthyroidism and ophthalmopathy (dated 2019 in TCRdb). About the investigation overall: Peripheral blood samples were taken at the time of initial diagnosis, prior to any treatment. The approximately 100 discovery patients were divided at random into training and test sets in a 7:3 ratio. The paper reports TCR Vbeta CDR3 sequencing of 130 to 150 peripheral blood samples: over 40 ophthalmopathy, under 80 hyperthyroidism and around 17 progressor patients. To identify TCR V-J signatures that set the groups apart, the researchers used a discovery cohort of 90 to 100 patients, made up of under 45 with Graves' ophthalmopathy and 57 with stable Graves' hyperthyroidism. Whether ophthalmopathy could be predicted prospectively was tested in an independent validation cohort made up of under 20 hyperthyroidism patients plus 17 patients who later progressed to ophthalmopathy. After blood sampling, hyperthyroidism patients were treated with methimazole at a starting dose of 30 mg daily, and ophthalmopathy patients were treated with high-dose intravenous methylprednisolone. The study also compared thyroid tissue and blood T-cell repertoires from about six Graves' hyperthyroidism patients. Study-level results and caveats: Blood samples also contained most of the expanded thyroid clonotypes (frequency above 0.001), which suggests that blood repertoires may reflect thyroid immune responses. No statistical method was used to fix the sample size in advance, and group allocation was not hidden from the investigators. In validation, the model predicted progression to ophthalmopathy with 55% to 71% sensitivity and roughly 75% specificity, a median of around 6.6 months before onset. A model built on a 13 V-J signature distinguished ophthalmopathy from stable hyperthyroidism, reaching approximately 89% sensitivity and 81% to 83% specificity in cross-validation and 80%/75% in testing.

Graves' hyperthyroidism was defined as stable when no progression to ophthalmopathy occurred over 18 months of follow-up. The hyperthyroidism patients were between 18 and 65 years old and newly diagnosed, with a disease duration of less than 2 months. Exclusion was applied to patients with uncontrolled infections, other autoimmune diseases, pregnancy or lactation. Diagnoses relied on clinical symptoms, serum thyroxine and TRAb, thyroid ultrasound and orbital computed tomography. PBMCs were separated from over 9 ml of fresh peripheral blood using Ficoll-Paque density gradient centrifugation. Total RNA was extracted with Trizol reagent, and quality was checked on an Agilent 2100 Bioanalyzer. Including the terminal cysteine and phenylalanine, the CDR3 comprises 13 residues. Left in the record is the CDR3 DNA by itself, 39 bases read in frame from the first base. Based on the germline V gene, the CDR1 and CDR2 sequences are SQVTM and ANQGSEA. V gives up 5 bases and J gives up 2 bases, and the segment between their germline ends measures 12 bases.

This clonotype was seen only a few times. Its target antigen remains unknown. Per-base qualities were not stored, and no clone one base away is much larger. The TCR beta CDR3 regions were amplified from the RNA transcripts. The first round of RT-PCR for the TCR CDR3 was performed with the HTBI primer set and the Qiagen OneStep RT-PCR kit. The libraries were constructed in a second round of multiplex PCR and then size-selected and purified. Sequencing of the libraries was done on an Illumina HiSeq2000 using paired-end 100 bp reads. For the original study's pipeline: SOAPnuke was used to process the raw data, throwing out any read that contained adapters or uncalled bases, had a mean Phred below 15, or lacked an exact constant-primer or identifier match. High-quality paired reads were merged using COPE v1.2.5, and each unique nucleotide sequence was defined as a clonotype. MiTCR v1.1 was used to align the clonotypes against IMGT TRBV, TRBD and TRBJ reference segments. Only V-J combinations with frequency above 0.0001, covering 99% to 99.2% of repertoires, were analysed. The TCS score was defined as the ratio of F50 (clonal expansion) to E x V (chaos), calculated using BLOSUM62-based TCRdist between CDR3 peptides within each V-J. Welch's t-statistics and random forest reduced 450 to 600 V-J features to under 15, which were used in a naive Bayes classifier (R e1071). TCRdb handled the public reads itself, with Q25 trimming in fastp and clone calling in MiXCR, and kept productive beta chains. Duplicate CDR3 protein sequences are folded into a single record with the most common DNA and genes. The V and J calls were not made by the authors but by TCRdb's processing. This sample comprises approximately 510,000 distinct CDR3 sequences, under 25% of them detected only once. The top ten clones comprise 26% of the sample.

The sequenced sample consisted of blood. The chain employs TRBV29-1 and TRBJ1-1; TRBD1 could be the D gene, as 6 bases match. The TCR originated in a man aged 18 to 35 with Graves' hyperthyroidism. The DNA is as follows: TGCAGCGTTACGACAGGCCTAAACACTGAAGCTTTCTTT. Its amino acids are CSVTTGLNTEAFF.